These 7 T cell receptor beta chains originate from one sample sequenced in a study of tumor-infiltrating lymphocytes in primary liver carcinoma. Using a constant-region primer together with ProtoScript II reverse transcriptase, TCR beta cDNA was made from roughly 500 ng of total RNA. Researchers made the TCR beta libraries by running three nested multiplex PCR rounds with slightly modified ARM-PCR. The first two PCR rounds used TRBV1-TRBV30 forward primers with a C-beta reverse primer, 10 cycles each. MiXCR, run by TCRdb on the multiplex PCR reads, gives a single entry per CDR3 protein. The data contain approximately 330,000 distinct CDR3 sequences, 65% of them singletons. The study extracted blood RNA from unsorted whole blood and also extracted germline DNA. Source material: peripheral blood. The receptors stem from a man aged 40-55 years with primary liver carcinoma and hepatitis B virus infection.

Turning to this clonotype: The missing conserved phenylalanine or tryptophan at the end of this CDR3 makes a read error likely. V is TRBV5-1 and J is TRBJ2-5; D remains unclear. Germline CDR1 and CDR2: SGHRS and YFSETQ. Trimming took 2 bases from V and 1 from J, leaving 9 bases between them. CDR3 length equals 14 residues. The CDR3 spells CASSFSVPQETQYS. In nucleotides, the CDR3 is TGCGCCAGCAGCTTTTCTGTTCCCCAAGAGACCCAGTACTCC.

This rearrangement joins TRBV6-5 to TRBJ2-1; 9 nucleotides align to TRBD2. The CDR3 loop spans 20 amino acids. The V segment lost 6 bases and the J segment 0 bases; nucleotides outside the gene matches: 18. Germline V CDR1 and CDR2: MNHEY, SVGAGI. The CDR3 region is CASRWGGIAGAQSSYNEQFF. Written as DNA, the CDR3 is TGTGCCAGCAGGTGGGGAGGGATAGCGGGAGCCCAGTCCTCCTACAATGAGCAGTTCTTC.

The chain recombines TRBV4-2 with TRBJ2-1; D call uncertain. The CDR3 consists of 17 residues. Germline V lookup: CDR1 LGHNA, CDR2 YNFKEQ. V lost 3 bases to trimming and J lost 1 base, with 16 bases between them. The CDR3 sequence: CASSHEPGSTSYNEQFF. CDR3 nucleotide sequence: TGTGCCAGCAGCCATGAGCCCGGTAGTACTTCCTACAATGAGCAGTTCTTC.

The J gene is TRBJ2-3, the V gene TRBV7-3, with a weak D call TRBD2 (6 bases). V lost 4 bases, J lost 6 bases, and 14 bases lay in between. The V gene's germline CDR1 is SGHTA and CDR2 FQGTGA. The CDR3 totals 14 residues. Here the CDR3 reads CASSSNAGSDTQYF. The CDR3 DNA is TGTGCCAGCAGCTCAAACGCGGGATCGGATACGCAGTATTTT.

On this clonotype itself: Compared with germline, one end of the junction differs, possibly owing to a read error. The V gene is TRBV30, the J gene TRBJ2-2; 10 nucleotides agree with TRBD2. In germline, CDR1 is GTSNPN, CDR2 SVGIG (reference sequence). The CDR3 length is 14 residues. The CDR3 region is CAWGTSDGTEELFF. CDR3 nucleotide sequence: TGTGCCTGGGGGACTAGCGACGGCACCGAGGAGTTGTTTTTT.

CDR3 DNA: TGTGCCAGCAGCCCAGGGACAGCCACTGGGGCCAACGTCCTGACTTTC. This translates into CASSPGTATGANVLTF. V gene TRBV7-9 combines with J gene TRBJ2-6, with 7 nucleotides matching TRBD1. Trimming cost V 5 bases and J 2 bases; bases outside gene matches: 6. The germline gives CDR1 SEHNR, CDR2 FQNEAQ (reference sequence). This CDR3 region has 16 residues.

This chain connects TRBV5-1 to TRBJ2-3, with 7 bases that match TRBD2. J was trimmed by 2 bases and V by 3 bases; bases with no gene match: 6. The CDR3 sequence is 15 residues long. Germline CDR1 reads SGHRS; CDR2 reads YFSETQ. CDR3 nucleotide sequence: TGCGCCAGCAGCTCGGGGGGTCGTCCCACAGATACGCAGTATTTT. Its translation is CASSSGGRPTDTQYF.